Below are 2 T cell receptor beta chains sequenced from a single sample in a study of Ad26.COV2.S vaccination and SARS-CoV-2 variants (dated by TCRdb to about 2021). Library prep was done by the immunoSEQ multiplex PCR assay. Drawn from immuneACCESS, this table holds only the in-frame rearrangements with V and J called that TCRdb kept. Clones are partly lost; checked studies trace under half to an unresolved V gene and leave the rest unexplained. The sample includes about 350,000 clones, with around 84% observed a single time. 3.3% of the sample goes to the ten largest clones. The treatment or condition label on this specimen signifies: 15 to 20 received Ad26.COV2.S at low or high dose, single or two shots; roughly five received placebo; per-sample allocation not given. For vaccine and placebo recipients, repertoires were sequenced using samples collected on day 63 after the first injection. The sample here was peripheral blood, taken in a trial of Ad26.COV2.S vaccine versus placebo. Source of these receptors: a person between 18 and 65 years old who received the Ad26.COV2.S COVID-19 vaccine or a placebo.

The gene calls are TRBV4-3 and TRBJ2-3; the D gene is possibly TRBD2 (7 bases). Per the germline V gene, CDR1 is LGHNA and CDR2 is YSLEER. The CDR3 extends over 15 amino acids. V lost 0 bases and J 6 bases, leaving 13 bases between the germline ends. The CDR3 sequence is CASSQDAGEGDTQYF. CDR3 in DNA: TGCGCCAGCAGCCAAGACGCAGGGGAGGGCGATACGCAGTATTTT.

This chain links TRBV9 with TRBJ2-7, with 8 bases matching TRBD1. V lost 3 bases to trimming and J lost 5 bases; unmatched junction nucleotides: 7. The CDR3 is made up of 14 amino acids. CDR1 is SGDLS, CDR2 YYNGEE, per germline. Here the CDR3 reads CASSEGGQVHEQYF. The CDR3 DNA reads TGTGCCAGCAGCGAGGGGGGACAGGTGCACGAGCAGTACTTC.